This T cell receptor (beta chain) was recovered during a study of T cell responses to AZD1222 COVID-19 vaccine. Findings of the study overall: Baseline seropositives among AZD1222 recipients totaled only five or six. Clonal diversity may have been underestimated, and the donors were mostly white British, with more females than males.

Points on this clone: Its antigen is not identified.

Germline loops: CDR1 MNHEY, CDR2 SVGAGI. The CDR3 covers 15 residues. After removal of 1 base from V and 10 bases from J, the junction contained 7 bases not matched to a gene. TCRdb's table, derived via immunoSEQ multiplex PCR, lists solely in-frame clones and lacks some. The repertoire holds 100,000 to 150,000 clones, with 90% as singletons. The receptor's source is an adult in good health. J is TRBJ1-6 and V is TRBV6-5; TRBD1 matches 7 bases. Sequencing was performed on peripheral blood, taken on day 0 of AZD1222 vaccination. CDR3 residues: CASSYFSTGRSPLHF. The CDR3 DNA sequence: TGTGCCAGCAGTTACTTCTCGACAGGGCGGTCACCCCTCCACTTT.